This T cell receptor beta chain was sequenced for a study of T cell responses to AZD1222 COVID-19 vaccine. TCRdb's table, derived via immunoSEQ multiplex PCR, lists solely in-frame clones and lacks some. The profile shows about 120,000 clones, around nine tenths of them singletons. The CDR3 extends over 14 amino acids. Germline values: CDR1 KGHSH, CDR2 LQKENI. V shed 4 bases and J 10 bases; nucleotides not matched to a gene: 9. Material: peripheral blood, obtained on day 0 of AZD1222 vaccination. This clonotype was obtained from an adult in good health. The gene calls are TRBV18 and TRBJ2-1; 8 nucleotides align to TRBD1. The CDR3 coding sequence is TGTGCCAGCTCACTCCGAGGACAGGGATCCGAGCAGTTCTTC. It translates to CASSLRGQGSEQFF.